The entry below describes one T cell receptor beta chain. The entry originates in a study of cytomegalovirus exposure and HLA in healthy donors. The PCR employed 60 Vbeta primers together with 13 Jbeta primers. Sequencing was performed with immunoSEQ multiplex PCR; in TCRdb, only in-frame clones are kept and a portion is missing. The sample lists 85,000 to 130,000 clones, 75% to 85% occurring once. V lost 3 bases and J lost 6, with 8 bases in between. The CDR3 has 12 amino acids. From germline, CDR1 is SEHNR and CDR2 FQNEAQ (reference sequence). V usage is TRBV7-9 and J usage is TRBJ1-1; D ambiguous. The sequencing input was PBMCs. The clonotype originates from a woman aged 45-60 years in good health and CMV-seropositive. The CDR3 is CASSFGEPEAFF. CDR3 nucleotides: TGTGCCAGCAGCTTCGGGGAACCTGAAGCTTTCTTT.